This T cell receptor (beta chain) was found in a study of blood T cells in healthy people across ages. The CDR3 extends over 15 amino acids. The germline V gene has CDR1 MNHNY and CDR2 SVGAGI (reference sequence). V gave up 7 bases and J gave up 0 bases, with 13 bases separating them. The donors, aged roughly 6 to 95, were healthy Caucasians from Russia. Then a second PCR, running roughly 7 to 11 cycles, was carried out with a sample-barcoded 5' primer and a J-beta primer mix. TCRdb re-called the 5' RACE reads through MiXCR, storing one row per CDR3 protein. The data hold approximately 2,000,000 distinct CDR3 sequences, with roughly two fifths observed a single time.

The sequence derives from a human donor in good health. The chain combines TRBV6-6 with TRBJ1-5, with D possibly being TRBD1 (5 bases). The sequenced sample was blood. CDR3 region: CASISAGDSNQPQHF. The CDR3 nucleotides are TGTGCCAGCATCTCGGCGGGGGATAGCAATCAGCCCCAGCATTTT.